Listed below are T cell receptor beta chains from one sample, sequenced in a study of Tregs in tolerant kidney transplant recipients. TCRdb keeps only in-frame clones here, not all; method: immunoSEQ multiplex PCR. The sample consists of 46,000 or so clones, about 90% of them appearing once. Material: Tregs from blood. These receptors were obtained from a human donor in good health. The CDR3 runs from the conserved cysteine through the conserved F or W. The D gene is left open where the match is weak. Not all rows give a size; the values are once, few, many and, for expanded clones, a class.

V gene	D gene	J gene	clone size	CDR3 DNA	CDR3 protein
TRBV9	TRBD1	TRBJ1-4	-	TGTGCCAGCAGCGCCGGGACAGGGGGGGAAAAACTGTTTTTT	CASSAGTGGEKLFF
TRBV5-1	-	TRBJ2-6	-	TGCGCCAGCAGCCCGAGGGGAATGACCCGCTCTGGGGCCAACGTCCTGACTTTC	CASSPRGMTRSGANVLTF
TRBV4-2	-	TRBJ2-7	-	TGTGCCAGCAGCTTAAATTTAAGGGCCCGAGTGTACGAGCAGTACTTC	CASSLNLRARVYEQYF
TRBV5-5	-	TRBJ2-1	-	TGTGCCAGCAGCCTACGCACGGCAGGGGTCGATACCGATGAGCAGTTCTTC	CASSLRTAGVDTDEQFF
TRBV20-1	-	TRBJ2-1	-	TGCAGTGCTAGATCCCGGGATCAGCAGTTCTTC	CSARSRDQQFF
TRBV12-5	TRBD1	TRBJ2-6	-	TGTGCTAGTGGACCGGGACAGGGTACCTCTGGGGCCAACGTCCTGACTTTC	CASGPGQGTSGANVLTF
TRBV2	-	TRBJ2-5	-	TGTGCCAGCACGTCGGGGGAGACCCAGTACTTC	CASTSGETQYF
TRBV5-1	-	TRBJ2-1	-	TGCGCCAGCAGCCCGAGGTTGAGCGGGCGCGCCTTTAGCTCCTACAATGAGCAGTTCTTC	CASSPRLSGRAFSSYNEQFF
TRBV5-1	TRBD1	TRBJ2-3	-	TGCGCCAGCAGCGGGATCCAGGGGGCTAAAGCAGATACGCAGTATTTT	CASSGIQGAKADTQYF
TRBV2	-	TRBJ2-2	-	TGTGCCGGAAAAGCACTAGGACTCACGAACACCGGGGAGCTGTTTTTT	CAGKALGLTNTGELFF
TRBV7-5	-	TRBJ1-3	-	TGTGCCAGAAGCGTCGGCAGCACGGACAGGCACTCTGGAAACACCATATATTTT	CARSVGSTDRHSGNTIYF
TRBV7-2	TRBD1	TRBJ1-1	-	TGTGCCAGCAGCCCCAGACTGGGACAGGGGCGCACTGAAGCTTTCTTT	CASSPRLGQGRTEAFF
TRBV15	-	TRBJ1-4	-	TGTGCCACCAGCAGAGATGTCGCGAGGAAACTGTTTTTT	CATSRDVARKLFF
TRBV27	-	TRBJ1-2	-	TGTGCCAGCAGTTTATTAGGGGGGGCTGTTAACTATGGCTACACCTTC	CASSLLGGAVNYGYTF
TRBV6-1	TRBD2	TRBJ2-7	few	TGTGCCAGCAGTGTGTTAGCGGGAGGGTACGAGCAGTACTTC	CASSVLAGGYEQYF
TRBV7-9	-	TRBJ1-1	-	TGTGCCAGCAGCTTTTGGGGCTCTGAGGACACTGAAGCTTTCTTT	CASSFWGSEDTEAFF
TRBV6-6	-	TRBJ1-3	-	TGTGCCAGCAGGTCCTCTGGAAACACCATATATTTT	CASRSSGNTIYF
TRBV18	-	TRBJ2-5	few	TGTGCCAGCTCACCATTGCTCTCCCAAGAGACCCAGTACTTC	CASSPLLSQETQYF
TRBV6-6	-	TRBJ1-1	few	TGTGCCAGCAGACTTGATGTCACTGAAGCTTTCTTT	CASRLDVTEAFF
TRBV19	TRBD1	TRBJ1-2	-	TGTGCCAGTAGTATCCCCCAGGGGGCGCTTGGCTACACCTTC	CASSIPQGALGYTF
TRBV11-3	TRBD1	TRBJ2-1	-	TGTGCCAGCAGCCGCCGGACAGGGGGCTCCTACAATGAGCAGTTCTTC	CASSRRTGGSYNEQFF
TRBV6-5	TRBD1	TRBJ1-6	few	TGTGCCAGCAGTGGGACAGGGGATAATTCACCCCTCCACTTT	CASSGTGDNSPLHF
TRBV5-4	TRBD1	TRBJ1-1	-	TGTGCCAGCAGCCGGGACAGGGAGGGGAACACTGAAGCTTTCTTT	CASSRDREGNTEAFF
TRBV13	-	TRBJ2-5	-	TGTGCCAGCAGCTACAGGTACCCCCAAGAGACCCAGTACTTC	CASSYRYPQETQYF
TRBV9	-	TRBJ1-2	-	TGTGCCAGCAGCGTAGGGGCCCCCCCACAGGGCAACTATGGCTACACCTTC	CASSVGAPPQGNYGYTF
TRBV2	-	TRBJ1-1	-	TGTGCCAGCAGTCAGGGGAGAGGTTTAGGCACTGAAGCTTTCTTT	CASSQGRGLGTEAFF
TRBV18	TRBD2	TRBJ2-2	-	TGTGCCAGCTCACCAGGGCTAGCGGGGCGTACCGGGGAGCTGTTTTTT	CASSPGLAGRTGELFF
TRBV18	-	TRBJ2-3	once	TGTGCCAGCTCACCGGACTCCTGGGGCACAGATACGCAGTATTTT	CASSPDSWGTDTQYF
TRBV2	TRBD1	TRBJ2-7	-	TGTGCCAGCGACCGGGACAGGGGTACATACGAGCAGTACTTC	CASDRDRGTYEQYF
TRBV7-9	-	TRBJ2-7	once	TGTGCCAGCAGCTTCGGCATGAACCGGGACACCTTCTACGAGCAGTACTTC	CASSFGMNRDTFYEQYF
TRBV9	-	TRBJ1-6	-	TGTGCCAGCAGCGTAGAAAGCAGTAACTATAATTCACCCCTCCACTTT	CASSVESSNYNSPLHF
TRBV9	TRBD1	TRBJ1-1	-	TGTGCCAGCAGCTGGACAGGGATGAACACTGAAGCTTTCTTT	CASSWTGMNTEAFF
TRBV27	-	TRBJ2-7	-	TGTGCCAGCAGTTTAAGGGCAGGGCTTTTCTACGAGCAGTACTTC	CASSLRAGLFYEQYF
TRBV7-9	-	TRBJ1-6	once	TGTGCCAGCAGCTTAGCGCGCGGCAGTGGGAATTCACCCCTCCACTTT	CASSLARGSGNSPLHF
TRBV29-1	TRBD1	TRBJ1-2	-	TGCAGCGTTGGTTTGACAGGGAACTATGGCTACACCTTC	CSVGLTGNYGYTF
TRBV19	-	TRBJ1-1	few	TGTGCCAGTAGTATTGGGGGGGTCGGGAACACTGAAGCTTTCTTT	CASSIGGVGNTEAFF
TRBV5-1	-	TRBJ2-2	-	TGCGCCAGCACCTACCGAACAGGTTCGAACACCGGGGAGCTGTTTTTT	CASTYRTGSNTGELFF
TRBV18	-	TRBJ1-2	-	TGTGCCAGCTCACCAACAGGGTTGAGTGGATATGGCTACACCTTC	CASSPTGLSGYGYTF
TRBV19	-	TRBJ2-3	-	TGTGCCAGTAGCTGGAGGGGGGGCGGGACAGATACGCAGTATTTT	CASSWRGGGTDTQYF
TRBV7-2	TRBD1	TRBJ2-1	few	TGTGCCAGCAGCTTAGAGACAGGGACCTACAATGAGCAGTTCTTC	CASSLETGTYNEQFF
TRBV18	-	TRBJ1-5	-	TGTGCCAGCTCAAGCACTTCGAAGGGTCGCGGTCAGCCCCAGCATTTT	CASSSTSKGRGQPQHF
TRBV6-6	-	TRBJ1-4	-	TGTGCCAGCAGTTACTCGCGGGGGGGCCGGGAGGAAAAACTGTTTTTT	CASSYSRGGREEKLFF
TRBV2	-	TRBJ2-5	-	TGTGCCAGCATGGGGCTACAGGCCCAGTACTTC	CASMGLQAQYF
TRBV5-5	-	TRBJ1-5	-	TGTGCCAGCAGTCTCGACAGTTATAGCAATCAGCCCCAGCATTTT	CASSLDSYSNQPQHF
TRBV2	-	TRBJ1-3	-	TGTGCCAGCAGTACCCTCGGGGGGGAAGGAAACACCATATATTTT	CASSTLGGEGNTIYF
TRBV2	TRBD1	TRBJ1-5	-	TGTGCCAGCAAGAGGGACAGGGCGGGCAATCAGCCCCAGCATTTT	CASKRDRAGNQPQHF
TRBV19	-	TRBJ1-6	-	TGTGCCAGTAGTCAAAGGATGGGACGGGGAAATTCACCCCTCCACTTT	CASSQRMGRGNSPLHF
TRBV5-1	TRBD1	TRBJ2-1	-	TGCGCCAGCAGCCTACAGGGGGGCCATGAGCAGTTCTTC	CASSLQGGHEQFF
TRBV6-1	-	TRBJ2-7	few	TGTGCCGGGGGAAGGTACGAGCAGTACTTC	CAGGRYEQYF
TRBV27	-	TRBJ2-1	-	TGTGCCAGCAGTTTATCGGGATTTCTTGGCGGGAATGAGCAGTTCTTC	CASSLSGFLGGNEQFF
TRBV7-2	-	TRBJ2-3	-	TGTGCCAGCAGCTTAGGTCTAGAAACAGATACGCAGTATTTT	CASSLGLETDTQYF
TRBV10-3	TRBD1	TRBJ2-1	-	TGTGCCATCAGTGAGCCGGGACAGGGGGCGAATGAGCAGTTCTTC	CAISEPGQGANEQFF